Following are 29 T cell receptor beta chains from one sample sequenced in a study of blood T cell repertoires in COVID-19. Sequencing was performed with immunoSEQ multiplex PCR; in TCRdb, only in-frame clones are kept and a portion is missing. The table records around 99,000 clones, roughly 83% of them present only once. The specimen sequenced was peripheral blood. Receptors originate from a human donor in a cohort sampled during active COVID-19.

The gene calls are TRBV5-6 and TRBJ2-1; D may be TRBD1 (5 bases). Germline-derived CDR1 and CDR2 are SGHDT and YYEEEE. The CDR3 extends over 16 amino acids. Trimming cost V 4 bases and J 1 base, with 15 bases left between them. The CDR3 coding sequence is TGTGCCAGCAGCCAATGGGGAAGGGGATCCTACAATGAGCAGTTCTTC. Its translation: CASSQWGRGSYNEQFF.

The V gene is TRBV7-9, the J gene TRBJ1-2, with 9 bases fitting TRBD1. Per the germline V gene, CDR1 is SEHNR and CDR2 is FQNEAQ (reference sequence). The trim removed 4 bases at V and 13 bases at J, leaving 10 bases unmatched. This CDR3 is 13 amino acids long. The DNA of the CDR3 is TGTGCCAGCAGCTCCGGGGACAGGGCTTCCAGCACCTTC. It translates to CASSSGDRASSTF.

This rearrangement joins TRBV10-3 to TRBJ2-7; D ambiguous. Germline CDR1 ENHRY, CDR2 SYGVKD. This CDR3 region has 13 residues. The ends were cut back, 10 bases at V and 2 bases at J, with 15 bases in the middle. CDR3 DNA sequence: TGTGCCACGAGGTCGATCGGCGCCTACGAGCAGTACTTC. Translation: CATRSIGAYEQYF.

The chain links TRBV20-1 to TRBJ2-1, with 8 bases identical to TRBD1. Per the germline V gene, CDR1 is DFQATT and CDR2 is SNEGSKA (reference sequence). V dropped 3 bases and J dropped 6; count of bases not matched to a gene: 4. This CDR3 spans 13 amino acids. The CDR3 spells CSASWDRRNEQFF. The DNA for the CDR3 is TGCAGTGCTAGTTGGGACAGGCGCAATGAGCAGTTCTTC.

The chain recombines TRBV29-1 with TRBJ1-2; 7 positions agree with TRBD1. CDR1 and CDR2 from the germline V gene are SQVTM and ANQGSEA. The CDR3 has 14 residues. Trimming at V came to 7 bases and at J to 1 base, leaving 9 bases not matched to a gene. In nucleotides, the CDR3 is TGCAGCGCTTCCCCGACAGGGAATAACTATGGCTACACCTTC. Its translation is CSASPTGNNYGYTF. Combining the CDR3 with reference TRBV29-1 and TRBJ1-2 gives the whole variable domain SAVISQKPSRDICQRGTSLTIQCQVDSQVTMMFWYRQQPGQSLTLIATANQGSEATYESGFVIDKFPISRPNLTFSTLTVSNMSPEDSSIYLCSASPTGNNYGYTFGSGTRLTVV.

The rearrangement links TRBV19 to TRBJ2-2, with 8 bases that match TRBD1. Germline values: CDR1 LNHDA, CDR2 SQIVND (reference sequence). Unmatched junction bases numbered 1, after V lost 3 bases and J lost 1 base. CDR3 size: 15 residues. As DNA, the CDR3 is TGTGCCAGTAGTATCGGGACAGGGAACACCGGGGAGCTGTTTTTT. It specifies CASSIGTGNTGELFF.

The chain has TRBV7-2 and TRBJ2-7, with 7 bases matching TRBD2. Germline V gene lookup returns CDR1 SGHTA and CDR2 FQGNSA. Trimming took 5 bases from V and 7 from J; bases not matched to a gene: 5. The CDR3 is 12 residues long. CDR3 DNA sequence: TGTGCCAGCAGCCCACCCGGGGGGGAGCAGTACGTC. Its protein product is CASSPPGGEQYV.

This clone was found a few times. The rearrangement uses TRBV19 and TRBJ2-2, with 14 bases matching TRBD2. With 0 bases clipped from V and 4 bases from J, the junction kept 4 bases outside the gene matches. The CDR3 extends over 18 amino acids. Germline V gene lookup returns CDR1 LNHDA and CDR2 SQIVND (reference sequence). CDR3 nucleotide sequence: TGTGCCAGTAGTATAGAGGGACTAGCGGGAGTCGGCACCGGGGAGCTGTTTTTT. The encoded protein is CASSIEGLAGVGTGELFF.

The chain has TRBV6-2 or TRBV6-3 and TRBJ1-2; D is perhaps TRBD1 (6 bases). Germline CDR1 MNHEY, CDR2 SVGEGT. The CDR3 has 13 amino acids. Trimming shortened V by 0 bases and J by 8 bases, and 10 bases separated the two germline ends. Written as DNA, the CDR3 is TGTGCCAGCAGTTACTCAGTAGGGGGAGGCTACACCTTC. This codes for CASSYSVGGGYTF.

This chain connects TRBV6-5 to TRBJ2-7; 7 bases line up with TRBD1. The germline gives CDR1 MNHEY, CDR2 SVGAGI. The CDR3 runs 14 residues. The V gene end was trimmed by 7 bases and the J gene end by 0 bases; junction bases not matched to a gene: 6. For the CDR3, the DNA is TGTGCCAGCAATCCGACAGGGATCTCCTACGAGCAGTACTTC. Translated, it gives CASNPTGISYEQYF.

This clone was detected only once. The genes are TRBV12-3 or TRBV12-4 and TRBJ1-1; 8 bases agree with TRBD1. The CDR3 has 13 amino acids. Trimming removed 0 bases from V and 11 bases from J; junction bases left unmatched: 5. The CDR3: CASSLAPTGEAFF. As DNA, the CDR3 is TGTGCCAGCAGTTTAGCTCCGACAGGGGAGGCTTTCTTT.

The chain is built from TRBV11-2 and TRBJ1-1; tentative D call: TRBD1 (5 bases). The CDR3 spans 16 residues. The germline V gene encodes CDR1 SGHAT and CDR2 FQNNGV. Trimming cost V 6 bases and J 0 bases, with 17 bases left between them. The CDR3 region is CASSPTGGYVNTEAFF. Written as DNA, the CDR3 is TGTGCCAGCAGTCCGACGGGGGGATATGTGAACACTGAAGCTTTCTTT.

This clone was detected only once. The chain joins TRBV7-8 to TRBJ2-7; TRBD2 aligns across 10 bases. This CDR3 has 15 amino acids. Germline V gives CDR1 SGHVS, CDR2 FQNEAQ. V lost 5 bases, J lost 3 bases, and 7 bases stayed unmatched. In DNA, the CDR3 is TGTGCCAGCAGCCCGGGACTAGCGAACTACTACGAGCAGTACGTC. Protein product: CASSPGLANYYEQYV.

The V and J genes are TRBV7-9 and TRBJ2-3; possible D gene TRBD2, 5 bases. V dropped 1 base and J dropped 0 bases, with 8 bases sitting between them. Germline CDR1 and CDR2: SEHNR and FQNEAQ (reference sequence). This CDR3 has 15 amino acids. Here the CDR3 reads CASSLVGGSTDTQYF. CDR3 nucleotide sequence: TGTGCCAGCAGCTTAGTCGGCGGGAGCACAGATACGCAGTATTTT.

V and J are TRBV19 and TRBJ2-3; 12 nucleotides align to TRBD2. CDR1 is LNHDA and CDR2 is SQIVND in the germline V gene (reference sequence). The CDR3 runs to 17 residues. V was pared by 0 bases and J by 2 bases, with 3 bases of the junction left unmatched. CDR3 region: CASSIDGLAGFTDTQYF. The CDR3 DNA sequence: TGTGCCAGTAGTATAGATGGACTAGCGGGATTCACAGATACGCAGTATTTT.

This clone was seen a handful of times. This chain connects TRBV7-9 to TRBJ2-1, with D perhaps TRBD2 (5 bases). With 11 bases removed from V and 1 base from J, the gap between germline ends came to 15 bases. The length of the CDR3 is 14 residues. The germline gives CDR1 SEHNR, CDR2 FQNEAQ (reference sequence). The CDR3 sequence: CALEVSGSYNEQFF. CDR3 bases: TGTGCCTTGGAAGTCAGCGGATCCTACAATGAGCAGTTCTTC.

This sequence joins TRBV7-3 and TRBJ1-1; 8 bases are a match to TRBD1. The CDR3 has 14 amino acids. CDR1 is SGHTA, CDR2 FQGTGA, per germline. Trimming took 3 bases from V and 2 from J; bases not matched to a gene: 2. The CDR3 nucleotides are TGTGCCAGCAGCTTCGGACAGGGAAACACTGAAGCTTTCTTT. It translates to CASSFGQGNTEAFF.

J is TRBJ1-1 and V is TRBV6-5; TRBD1 aligns across 11 bases. This CDR3 has 16 residues. Germline loops: CDR1 MNHEY, CDR2 SVGAGI. J gave up 4 bases and V 4 bases, and 8 bases lay outside the gene matches. CDR3 nucleotide sequence: TGTGCCAGCAGTTCCTACTCCGGGACAGGGGGCACTGAAGCTTTCTTT. Protein: CASSSYSGTGGTEAFF.

The chain carries TRBV7-2 and TRBJ2-5, with D tentatively TRBD1 (6 bases). Germline CDR1 is SGHTA and CDR2 is FQGNSA. Trimming pared 4 bases from V and 5 bases from J, leaving 17 bases between. This CDR3 has 15 residues. In nucleotides, the CDR3 is TGTGCCAGCAGCTCGAGGCCTCAGGGGTACGAGACCCAGTACTTC. Its protein product is CASSSRPQGYETQYF.

The J gene is TRBJ2-7, the V gene TRBV11-1; maybe TRBD2 (5 bases). Germline CDR1 reads SGHAT; CDR2 reads FQDESV (reference sequence). V was cut by 4 bases and J by 7 bases, with 14 bases left in between. The length of the CDR3 is 13 residues. The CDR3 region has the DNA TGTGCCAGCAGCTGGAACCCGACGGGAGAGCAGTACTTC. It translates to CASSWNPTGEQYF.

This clone was detected only a few times. The chain carries TRBV27 and TRBJ2-1; 9 nucleotides align to TRBD1. CDR3 length: 17 amino acids. Trimming removed 5 bases from V and 7 bases from J; junction bases left unmatched: 15. Germline V CDR1 and CDR2: MNHEY, SMNVEV (reference sequence). This CDR3 reads CASSKTAGQGIRNEQFF. Here the CDR3 DNA reads TGTGCCAGCAGTAAAACCGCTGGACAGGGGATTCGAAATGAGCAGTTCTTC.

The chain's CDR3 is CASSLTGTGTNTIYF. CDR3 nucleotide sequence: TGTGCCAGCAGTTTAACCGGGACAGGGACAAACACCATATATTTT. The rearrangement uses TRBV27 and TRBJ1-3, with 9 bases lining up with TRBD1. V was clipped by 2 bases and J by 6 bases; unmatched bases: 5. This CDR3 has 15 residues. Germline-derived CDR1 and CDR2 are MNHEY and SMNVEV (reference sequence).

Only one count was recorded for this clone. The rearrangement uses TRBV6-2 or TRBV6-3 and TRBJ2-6; 12 bases map to TRBD1. J gave up 3 bases and V 5 bases, and 5 bases lay outside the gene matches. Germline-derived CDR1 and CDR2 are MNHEY and SVGEGT. CDR3 length equals 17 residues. This CDR3 reads CASSKGTGGGGANVLTF. The CDR3 DNA follows: TGTGCCAGCAGTAAGGGGACAGGGGGCGGTGGGGCCAACGTCCTGACTTTC.

This chain joins TRBV19 and TRBJ1-1, with 11 positions matching TRBD1. V lost 6 bases to trimming and J lost 1 base; unmatched junction nucleotides: 7. Germline V gene sequence: CDR1 LNHDA, CDR2 SQIVND (reference sequence). The CDR3 has 16 amino acids. The CDR3 DNA sequence: TGTGCCAGTAGCCCACTCGGGACAGGGGGGAACACTGAAGCTTTCTTT. It encodes CASSPLGTGGNTEAFF.

V gene TRBV3-1 (or the pseudogene TRBV3-2) combines with J gene TRBJ2-3; a weak D match, TRBD2 (5 bases). The V gene lost 0 bases and the J gene lost 0 bases, with 10 bases spanning the gap. The CDR3 runs to 16 residues. Germline loops: CDR1 LGHDT, CDR2 YNNKEL (reference sequence). The CDR3 bases are TGTGCCAGCAGCCAAGATTTGACTATCAGCACAGATACGCAGTATTTT. Its translation: CASSQDLTISTDTQYF.

The CDR3 loop reads CASSDRIGATYEQYF. The CDR3 coding sequence is TGTGCCAGCAGTGACAGGATTGGGGCGACCTACGAGCAGTACTTC. The chain carries TRBV2 and TRBJ2-7; perhaps TRBD1 as D (5 bases). The CDR3 contains 15 residues. Germline assignment: CDR1 SNHLY and CDR2 FYNNEI. Deletions cut 3 bases from V and 2 bases from J, with 14 bases between.

This sequence joins TRBV10-3 and TRBJ2-1; D is possibly TRBD1 (6 bases). CDR1 and CDR2 from the germline V gene are ENHRY and SYGVKD. Trimming removed 2 bases from V and 10 bases from J, with 18 bases in between. This CDR3 region has 15 residues. The CDR3 DNA reads TGTGCCATCAGTGAGCACTCGCGACCAGGGGAAGAGCAGTTCTTC. Its protein product is CAISEHSRPGEEQFF.

CDR3 sequence: CASSQSRAYGYTF. The DNA for the CDR3 is TGTGCCAGCAGCCAGTCCAGGGCCTATGGCTACACCTTC. The chain links TRBV3-1 (or the pseudogene TRBV3-2) to TRBJ1-2, with D possibly being TRBD1 (5 bases). CDR3 length: 13 amino acids. V lost 3 bases and J lost 4, with 9 bases in between. Germline CDR1 is LGHDT and CDR2 is YNNKEL (reference sequence).

V and J are TRBV21-1 and TRBJ2-1; TRBD2 is taken as the D call from the table, unchecked against the DNA. TRBV21-1 is a known pseudogene. The CDR3 has 15 residues. CDR3 DNA: TGTGCCAGCAGCAAGACTAGCGGGACTCGTATTGCGCAGTTCTTC. Protein sequence: CASSKTSGTRIAQFF.